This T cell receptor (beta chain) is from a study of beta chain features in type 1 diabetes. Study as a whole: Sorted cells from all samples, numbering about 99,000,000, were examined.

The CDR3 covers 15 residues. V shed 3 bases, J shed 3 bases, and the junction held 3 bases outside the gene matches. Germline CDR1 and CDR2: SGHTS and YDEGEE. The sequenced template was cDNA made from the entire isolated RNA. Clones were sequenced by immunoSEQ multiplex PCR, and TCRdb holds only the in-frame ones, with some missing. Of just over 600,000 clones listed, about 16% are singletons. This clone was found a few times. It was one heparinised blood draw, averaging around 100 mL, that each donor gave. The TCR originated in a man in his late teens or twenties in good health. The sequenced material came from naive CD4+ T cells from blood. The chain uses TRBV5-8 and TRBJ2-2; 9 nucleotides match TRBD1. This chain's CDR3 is CASSWDRVHTGELFF. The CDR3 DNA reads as TGTGCCAGCAGCTGGGACAGGGTACACACCGGGGAGCTGTTTTTT.